This T cell receptor beta chain was observed in a study of T cell clones after liver transplantation. Study details: Liver transplant recipients had immunosuppression withdrawal attempted within 2 years. Three of the eight recipients were HCV-positive; the rest had non-autoimmune, non-viral transplant indications.

The method was immunoSEQ multiplex PCR; TCRdb's version includes in-frame clones alone and lacks a portion of them. Of tens of thousands of clones listed, about four fifths are singletons. The source of this sequence is a human patient who received a liver transplant. Some T cells may arise from the graft donor. Sequencing was performed on CD4+ T cells from blood, taken 12 months after liver transplant.

The CDR3 DNA is TGTGCCAGCAGCTTGGCGGGAGGGGGAAAAAAATACTTC. Amino acids: CASSLAGGGKKYF. V is TRBV7-9 and J is TRBJ2-7, with TRBD2 identical over 9 bases. The germline V gene encodes CDR1 SEHNR and CDR2 FQNEAQ (reference sequence). CDR3 length: 13 amino acids. V shed 3 bases and J 13 bases; nucleotides not matched to a gene: 10.